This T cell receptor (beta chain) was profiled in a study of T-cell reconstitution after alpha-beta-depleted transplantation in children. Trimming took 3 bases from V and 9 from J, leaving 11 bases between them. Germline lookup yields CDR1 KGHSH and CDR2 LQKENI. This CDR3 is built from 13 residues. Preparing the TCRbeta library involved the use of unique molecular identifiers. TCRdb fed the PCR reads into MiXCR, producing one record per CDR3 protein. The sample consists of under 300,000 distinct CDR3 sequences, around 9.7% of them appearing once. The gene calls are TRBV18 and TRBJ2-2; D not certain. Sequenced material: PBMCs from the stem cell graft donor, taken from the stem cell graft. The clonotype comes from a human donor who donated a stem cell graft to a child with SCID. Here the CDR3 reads CASSPPGLWELFF. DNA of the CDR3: TGTGCCAGCTCACCCCCGGGCCTCTGGGAGCTGTTTTTT.